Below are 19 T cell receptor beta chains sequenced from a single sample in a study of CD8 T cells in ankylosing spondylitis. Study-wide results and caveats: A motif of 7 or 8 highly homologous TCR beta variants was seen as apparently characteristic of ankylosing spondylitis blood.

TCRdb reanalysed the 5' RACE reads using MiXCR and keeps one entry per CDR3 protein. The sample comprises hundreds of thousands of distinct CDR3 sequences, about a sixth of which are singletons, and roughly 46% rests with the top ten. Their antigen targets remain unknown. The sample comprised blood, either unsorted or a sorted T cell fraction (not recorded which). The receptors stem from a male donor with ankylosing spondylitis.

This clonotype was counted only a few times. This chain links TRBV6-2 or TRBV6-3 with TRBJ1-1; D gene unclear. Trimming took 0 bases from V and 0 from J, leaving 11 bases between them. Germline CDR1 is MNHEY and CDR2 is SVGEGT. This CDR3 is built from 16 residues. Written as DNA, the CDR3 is TGTGCCAGCAGTTACTCGACCCAGCTCCTGAACACTGAAGCTTTCTTT. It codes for CASSYSTQLLNTEAFF.

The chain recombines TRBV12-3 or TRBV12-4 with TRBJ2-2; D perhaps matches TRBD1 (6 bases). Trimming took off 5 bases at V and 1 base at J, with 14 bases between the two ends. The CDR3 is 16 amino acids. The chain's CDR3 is CASSSSGTQNTGELFF. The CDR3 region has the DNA TGTGCCAGCAGTAGTTCCGGGACACAGAACACCGGGGAGCTGTTTTTT.

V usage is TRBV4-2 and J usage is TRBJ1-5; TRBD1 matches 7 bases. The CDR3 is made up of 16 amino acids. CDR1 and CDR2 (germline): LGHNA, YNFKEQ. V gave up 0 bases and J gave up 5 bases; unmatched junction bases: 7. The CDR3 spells CASSQDWRGLHQPQHF. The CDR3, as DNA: TGTGCCAGCAGCCAAGATTGGAGGGGGCTCCATCAGCCCCAGCATTTT.

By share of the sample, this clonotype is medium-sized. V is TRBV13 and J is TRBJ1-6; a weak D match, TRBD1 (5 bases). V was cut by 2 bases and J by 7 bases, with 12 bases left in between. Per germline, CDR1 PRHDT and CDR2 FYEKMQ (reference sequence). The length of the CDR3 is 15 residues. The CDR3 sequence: CASSLLGDRNSPLHF. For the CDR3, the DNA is TGTGCCAGCAGCTTACTAGGGGATAGGAATTCACCCCTCCACTTT.

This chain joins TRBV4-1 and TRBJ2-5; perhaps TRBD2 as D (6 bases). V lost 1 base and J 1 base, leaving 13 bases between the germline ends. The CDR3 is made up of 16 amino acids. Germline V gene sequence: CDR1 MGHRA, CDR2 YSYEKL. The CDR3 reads CASSQGGGGAQETQYF. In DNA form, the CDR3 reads TGCGCCAGCAGCCAAGGAGGAGGAGGGGCCCAAGAGACCCAGTACTTC.

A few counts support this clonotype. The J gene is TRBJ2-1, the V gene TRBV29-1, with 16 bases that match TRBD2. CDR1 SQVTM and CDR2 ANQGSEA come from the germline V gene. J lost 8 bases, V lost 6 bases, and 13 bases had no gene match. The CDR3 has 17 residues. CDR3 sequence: CSVERGLAGGPMDEQFF. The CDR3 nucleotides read TGCAGCGTCGAGAGGGGACTAGCGGGAGGGCCGATGGATGAGCAGTTCTTC.

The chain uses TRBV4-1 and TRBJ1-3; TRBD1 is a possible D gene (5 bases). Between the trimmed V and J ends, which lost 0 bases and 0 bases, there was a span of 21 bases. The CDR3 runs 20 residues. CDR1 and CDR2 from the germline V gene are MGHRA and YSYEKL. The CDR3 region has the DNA TGCGCCAGCAGCCAAGAGGTATACGGGACCCCTGATCACTCTGGAAACACCATATATTTT. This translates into CASSQEVYGTPDHSGNTIYF.

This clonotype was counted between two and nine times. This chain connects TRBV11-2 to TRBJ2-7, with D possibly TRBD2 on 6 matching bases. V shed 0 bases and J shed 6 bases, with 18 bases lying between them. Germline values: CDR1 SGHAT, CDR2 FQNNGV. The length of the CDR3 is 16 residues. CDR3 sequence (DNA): TGTGCCAGCAGCTTAGAAGGAGGGCCCCCGGCCCTCGAGCAGTACTTC. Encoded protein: CASSLEGGPPALEQYF. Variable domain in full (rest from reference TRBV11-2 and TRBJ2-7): EAGVAQSPRYKIIEKRQSVAFWCNPISGHATLYWYQQILGQGPKLLIQFQNNGVVDDSQLPKDRFSAERLKGVDSTLKIQPAKLEDSAVYLCASSLEGGPPALEQYFGPGTRLTVT.

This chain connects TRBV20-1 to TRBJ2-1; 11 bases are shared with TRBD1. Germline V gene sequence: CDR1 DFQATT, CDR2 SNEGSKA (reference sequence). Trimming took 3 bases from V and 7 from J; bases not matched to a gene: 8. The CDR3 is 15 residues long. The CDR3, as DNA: TGCAGTGCTAGGCCCCCGGGACAGGGGGATAATGAGCAGTTCTTC. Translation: CSARPPGQGDNEQFF.

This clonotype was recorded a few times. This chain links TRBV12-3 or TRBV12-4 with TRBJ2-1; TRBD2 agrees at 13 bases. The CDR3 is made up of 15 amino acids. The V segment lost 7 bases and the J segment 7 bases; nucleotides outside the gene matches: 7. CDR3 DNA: TGTGCCAGCAACACGGGACTAGCGGGGATAAATGAGCAGTTCTTC. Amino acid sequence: CASNTGLAGINEQFF.

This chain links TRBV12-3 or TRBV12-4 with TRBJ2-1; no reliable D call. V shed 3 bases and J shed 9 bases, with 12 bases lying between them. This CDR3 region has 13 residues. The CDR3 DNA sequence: TGTGCCAGCAGTTTTTCGCAAACTACTGAGCAGTTCTTC. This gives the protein CASSFSQTTEQFF.

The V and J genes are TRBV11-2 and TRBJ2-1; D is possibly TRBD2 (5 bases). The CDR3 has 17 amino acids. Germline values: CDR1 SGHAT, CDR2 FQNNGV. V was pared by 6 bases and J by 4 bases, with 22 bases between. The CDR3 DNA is TGTGCCAGCAGGGCCCCCTGGAACGGCGGGTCTTACAATGAGCAGTTCTTC. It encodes CASRAPWNGGSYNEQFF. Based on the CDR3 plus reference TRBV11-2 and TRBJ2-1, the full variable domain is EAGVAQSPRYKIIEKRQSVAFWCNPISGHATLYWYQQILGQGPKLLIQFQNNGVVDDSQLPKDRFSAERLKGVDSTLKIQPAKLEDSAVYLCASRAPWNGGSYNEQFFGPGTRLTVL.

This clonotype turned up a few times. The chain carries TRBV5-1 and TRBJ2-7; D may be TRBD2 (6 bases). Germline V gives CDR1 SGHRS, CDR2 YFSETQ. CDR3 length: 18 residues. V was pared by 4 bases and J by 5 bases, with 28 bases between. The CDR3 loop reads CASSPLPWGVDQVHEQYF. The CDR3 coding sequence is TGCGCCAGCAGCCCCCTGCCGTGGGGGGTGGATCAGGTTCACGAGCAGTACTTC.

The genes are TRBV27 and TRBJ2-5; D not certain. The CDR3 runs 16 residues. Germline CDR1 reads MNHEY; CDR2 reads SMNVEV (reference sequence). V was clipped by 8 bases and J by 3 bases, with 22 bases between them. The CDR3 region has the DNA TGTGCCAGCGCCCCGGGCACCGTGTCAGTCGAAGAGACCCAGTACTTC. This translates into CASAPGTVSVEETQYF.

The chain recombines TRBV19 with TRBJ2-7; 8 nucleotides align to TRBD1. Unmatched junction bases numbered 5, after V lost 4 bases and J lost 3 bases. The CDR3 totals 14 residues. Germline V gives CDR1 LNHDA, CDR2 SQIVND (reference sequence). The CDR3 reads CASSSPGTGYEQYF. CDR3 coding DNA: TGTGCCAGTAGTAGTCCCGGGACAGGCTACGAGCAGTACTTC. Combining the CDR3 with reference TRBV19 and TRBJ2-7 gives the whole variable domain DGGITQSPKYLFRKEGQNVTLSCEQNLNHDAMYWYRQDPGQGLRLIYYSQIVNDFQKGDIAEGYSVSREKKESFPLTVTSAQKNPTAFYLCASSSPGTGYEQYFGPGTRLTVT.

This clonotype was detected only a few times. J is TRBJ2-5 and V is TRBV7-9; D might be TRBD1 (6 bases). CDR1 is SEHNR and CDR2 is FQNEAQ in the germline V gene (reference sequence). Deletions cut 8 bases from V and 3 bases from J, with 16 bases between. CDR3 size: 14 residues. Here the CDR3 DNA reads TGTGCCAGCTCCGATACAAGGGGGAAAGAGACCCAGTACTTC. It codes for CASSDTRGKETQYF.

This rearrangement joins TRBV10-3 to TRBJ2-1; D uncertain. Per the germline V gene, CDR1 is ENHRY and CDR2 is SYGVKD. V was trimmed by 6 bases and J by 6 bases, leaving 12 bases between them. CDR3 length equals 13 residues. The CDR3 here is CAISRGLGNEQFF. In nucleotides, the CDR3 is TGTGCCATCAGCCGTGGTTTGGGCAATGAGCAGTTCTTC.

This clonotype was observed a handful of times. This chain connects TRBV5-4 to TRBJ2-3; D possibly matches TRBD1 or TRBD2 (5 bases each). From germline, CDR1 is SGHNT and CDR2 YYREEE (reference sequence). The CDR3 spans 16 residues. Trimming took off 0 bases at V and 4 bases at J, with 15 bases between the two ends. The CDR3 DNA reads TGTGCCAGCAGCTTGGTTCCGGGGATGGGGCCAGATACGCAGTATTTT. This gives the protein CASSLVPGMGPDTQYF.

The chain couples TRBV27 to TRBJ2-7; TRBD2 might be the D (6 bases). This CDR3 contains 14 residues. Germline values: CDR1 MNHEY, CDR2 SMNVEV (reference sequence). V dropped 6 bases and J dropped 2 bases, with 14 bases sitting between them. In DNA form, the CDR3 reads TGTGCCAGCAGACCGGGACTGAATACCTACGAGCAGTACTTC. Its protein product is CASRPGLNTYEQYF.